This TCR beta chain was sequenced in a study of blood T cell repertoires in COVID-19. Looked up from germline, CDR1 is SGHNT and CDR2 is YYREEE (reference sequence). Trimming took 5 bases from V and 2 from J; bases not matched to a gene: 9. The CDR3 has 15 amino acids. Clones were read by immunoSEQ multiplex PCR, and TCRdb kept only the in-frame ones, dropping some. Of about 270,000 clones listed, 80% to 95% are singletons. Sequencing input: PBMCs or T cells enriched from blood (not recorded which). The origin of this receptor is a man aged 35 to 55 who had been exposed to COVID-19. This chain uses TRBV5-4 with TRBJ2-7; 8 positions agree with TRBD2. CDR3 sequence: CASRSLAGKTYEQYF. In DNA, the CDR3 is TGTGCCAGCAGGTCGCTAGCGGGTAAAACCTACGAGCAGTACTTC.